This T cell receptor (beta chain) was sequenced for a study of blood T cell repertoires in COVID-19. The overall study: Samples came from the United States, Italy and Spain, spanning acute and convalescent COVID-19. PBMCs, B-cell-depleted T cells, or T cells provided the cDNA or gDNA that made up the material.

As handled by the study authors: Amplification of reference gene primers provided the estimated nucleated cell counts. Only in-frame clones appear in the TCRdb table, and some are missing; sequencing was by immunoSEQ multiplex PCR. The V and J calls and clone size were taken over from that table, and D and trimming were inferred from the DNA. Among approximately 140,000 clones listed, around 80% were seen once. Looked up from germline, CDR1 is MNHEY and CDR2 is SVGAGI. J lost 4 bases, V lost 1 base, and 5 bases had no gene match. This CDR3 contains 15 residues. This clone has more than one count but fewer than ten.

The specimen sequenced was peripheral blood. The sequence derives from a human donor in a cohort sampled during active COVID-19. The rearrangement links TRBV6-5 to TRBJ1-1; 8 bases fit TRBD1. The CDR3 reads CASSYLGQGGTEAFF. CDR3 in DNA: TGTGCCAGCAGTTACTTAGGACAGGGTGGCACTGAAGCTTTCTTT.